Below are 24 T cell receptor beta chains sequenced from a single sample in a study of T cells and copy number aberrations in small-cell lung cancer. Here immunoSEQ multiplex PCR was the method, and the copy in TCRdb shows in-frame clones only, minus some. The table lists roughly 3,000 clones, approximately 79% of them singletons. Sequenced input: normal tissue next to the tumor. These receptors were collected from a man in his 60s with small cell lung cancer.

This chain uses TRBV30 with TRBJ2-7; D could derive from TRBD1 or TRBD2 (5 bases each). This CDR3 is 12 amino acids long. Trimming shortened V by 1 base and J by 6 bases, and 10 bases separated the two germline ends. Germline V CDR1 and CDR2: GTSNPN, SVGIG (reference sequence). DNA for the CDR3: TGTGCCTGGAGTGGTGGGGGATTCGAGCAGTACTTC. Its translation: CAWSGGGFEQYF.

The chain couples TRBV18 to TRBJ2-1; a possible D gene is TRBD1 (8 bases). The CDR3 length is 16 residues. The germline V gene encodes CDR1 KGHSH and CDR2 LQKENI. The ends were cut back, 3 bases at V and 5 bases at J, with 17 bases in the middle. CDR3 sequence (DNA): TGTGCCAGCTCACCGGGGGGGGACAGGCTCCACAATGAGCAGTTCTTC. Translating it yields CASSPGGDRLHNEQFF.

This rearrangement joins TRBV6-1 to TRBJ2-1, with 7 bases lining up with TRBD2. CDR1 MNHNS and CDR2 SASEGT come from the germline V gene. V trimming: 5 bases; J trimming: 6 bases; junction bases outside the gene matches: 7. The length of the CDR3 is 14 residues. The CDR3 region has the DNA TGTGCCAGCAGTTTGGCGGGAGATCGCAATGAGCAGTTCTTC. It translates to CASSLAGDRNEQFF.

The chain employs TRBV5-4 and TRBJ1-4; TRBD1 aligns across 8 bases. V lost 5 bases and J lost 3; bases outside the gene matches: 6. This CDR3 contains 15 residues. In germline, CDR1 is SGHNT, CDR2 YYREEE (reference sequence). This chain's CDR3 is CASSFGQGANEKLFF. CDR3 DNA: TGTGCCAGCAGTTTCGGACAGGGAGCTAATGAAAAACTGTTTTTT.

The rearrangement links TRBV29-1 to TRBJ2-1; D might be TRBD2 (5 bases). The V end was cut by 2 bases, the J end by 1 base, with 15 bases between. Germline V gene lookup returns CDR1 SQVTM and CDR2 ANQGSEA. The CDR3 contains 16 residues. CDR3 amino acids: CSVEPSSRRSYNEQFF. The CDR3 region has the DNA TGCAGCGTTGAACCCTCTAGCCGAAGGTCCTACAATGAGCAGTTCTTC.

The chain joins TRBV18 to TRBJ1-1; the match to TRBD1 covers 8 bases. The J segment lost 6 bases and the V segment lost 3 bases, leaving 9 bases of the junction unmatched. CDR3 length: 15 residues. Germline V gene data show CDR1 as KGHSH and CDR2 as LQKENI. The CDR3 DNA reads as TGTGCCAGCTCACCCTCAAACGACAGGGGTGCTGAAGCTTTCTTT. This encodes CASSPSNDRGAEAFF.

This chain joins TRBV28 and TRBJ2-2, with a weak D call TRBD1 (5 bases). V gave up 4 bases and J gave up 1 base, with 13 bases separating them. The CDR3 consists of 16 residues. Germline V gene lookup returns CDR1 MDHEN and CDR2 SYDVKM. CDR3 bases: TGTGCCAGCAGTTCGACAGACCTTGGGAACACCGGGGAGCTGTTTTTT. Translated, it gives CASSSTDLGNTGELFF.

The J gene is TRBJ2-7, the V gene TRBV4-1; no clear D. Trimming stripped 5 bases from V and 7 bases from J, with 15 bases between. This CDR3 region has 13 residues. Germline CDR1 MGHRA, CDR2 YSYEKL. CDR3 in amino acids: CASSARFGREQYF. CDR3 nucleotides: TGCGCCAGCAGCGCCCGTTTTGGGCGTGAGCAGTACTTC.

The gene calls are TRBV11-3 and TRBJ2-7, with 9 bases fitting TRBD1. Trimming took 5 bases from V and 8 from J; bases not matched to a gene: 10. This CDR3 is built from 14 residues. Germline V gene data show CDR1 as SGHNT and CDR2 as YENEEA. The DNA for the CDR3 is TGTGCCAGCAGCCCAGGGACAGGGCCTACCCAGCAGTACTTC. It is translated as CASSPGTGPTQQYF.

V gene TRBV14 combines with J gene TRBJ1-1; D gene unclear. CDR3 size: 11 residues. Trimming stripped 2 bases from V and 7 bases from J, with 5 bases between. Germline V CDR1 and CDR2: SGHDN, FVKESK. As DNA, the CDR3 is TGTGCCAGCAGCCAACAAAGTGAAGCTTTCTTT. It translates to CASSQQSEAFF.

The chain joins TRBV2 to TRBJ2-3, with D hard to call. The CDR3 loop spans 12 amino acids. Germline loops: CDR1 SNHLY, CDR2 FYNNEI. V shed 6 bases and J shed 1 base, with 5 bases lying between them. This CDR3 reads CASSSGTDTQYF. CDR3 in DNA: TGTGCCAGCAGCTCTGGCACAGATACGCAGTATTTT.

J is TRBJ1-1 and V is TRBV16; no definite D call. CDR3 length: 13 residues. The germline gives CDR1 KGHSY, CDR2 FQNENV. The V end was cut by 0 bases, the J end by 10 bases, with 12 bases between. The CDR3: CASSQSEGSGAFF. In DNA, the CDR3 is TGTGCCAGCAGCCAATCCGAGGGCTCAGGAGCTTTCTTT.

This chain links TRBV5-1 with TRBJ1-4; D gene unclear. Germline CDR1 is SGHRS and CDR2 is YFSETQ. V was trimmed by 6 bases and J by 8 bases, leaving 20 bases between them. There are 15 residues in the CDR3. This chain's CDR3 is CASTPETREGEKLFF. The CDR3 DNA is TGCGCCAGCACGCCTGAGACAAGGGAGGGAGAAAAACTGTTTTTT.

The chain has TRBV9 and TRBJ1-4, with 9 bases aligning to TRBD1. CDR3 length: 18 amino acids. Germline-derived CDR1 and CDR2 are SGDLS and YYNGEE. V shed 4 bases, J shed 2 bases, and the junction held 12 bases outside the gene matches. The CDR3 DNA follows: TGTGCCAGCAGCCCGAGGGCGGGACAGGGAGGTACTAATGAAAAACTGTTTTTT. Protein product: CASSPRAGQGGTNEKLFF.

The chain has TRBV7-3 and TRBJ1-6, with D tentatively TRBD1 (5 bases). Per germline, CDR1 SGHTA and CDR2 FQGTGA. This CDR3 comprises 14 residues. V shed 3 bases and J shed 7 bases, with 10 bases lying between them. For the CDR3, the DNA is TGTGCCAGCAGCTTCGGGACCATAAATTCACCCCTCCACTTT. This encodes CASSFGTINSPLHF. Combining the CDR3 with reference TRBV7-3 and TRBJ1-6 gives the whole variable domain GAGVSQTPSNKVTEKGKYVELRCDPISGHTALYWYRQSLGQGPEFLIYFQGTGAADDSGLPNDRFFAVRPEGSVSTLKIQRTERGDSAVYLCASSFGTINSPLHFGNGTRLTVT.

This chain uses TRBV27 with TRBJ2-1, with 10 bases aligning to TRBD1. This CDR3 is 16 amino acids long. Trimming cost V 6 bases and J 8 bases; bases outside gene matches: 13. Germline assignment: CDR1 MNHEY and CDR2 SMNVEV (reference sequence). The CDR3 reads CASSEAPGTGADEQFF. DNA of the CDR3: TGTGCCAGCAGCGAGGCCCCCGGGACAGGGGCAGATGAGCAGTTCTTC.

Concerning this clone: Additional DNA sequences in this sample encode the identical CDR3. The chain employs TRBV9 and TRBJ2-2; D gene uncertain. Germline V gene lookup returns CDR1 SGDLS and CDR2 YYNGEE. V shed 2 bases and J shed 1 base, with 6 bases lying between them. The CDR3 sequence is 14 residues long. The CDR3 DNA reads TGTGCCAGCAGCGTTTTACAGAACACCGGGGAGCTGTTTTTT. Its protein product is CASSVLQNTGELFF.

This clone has only one observation. V gene TRBV7-8 combines with J gene TRBJ1-1; 10 bases are shared with TRBD1. The CDR3 is made up of 15 amino acids. The ends lost 5 bases at V and 7 bases at J; junction bases unmatched: 10. CDR1 SGHVS and CDR2 FQNEAQ come from the germline V gene. CDR3 in amino acids: CASSPGQGIVIEAFF. The CDR3 DNA sequence: TGTGCCAGCAGCCCGGGACAGGGGATAGTAATTGAAGCTTTCTTT.

CDR3 in DNA: TGTGCCAGCAGCCACCGGGACAATAGCAATCAGCCCCAGCATTTT. It specifies CASSHRDNSNQPQHF. The chain carries TRBV4-2 and TRBJ1-5; D may be TRBD1 (6 bases). V was trimmed by 3 bases and J by 0 bases, leaving 9 bases between them. The CDR3 has 15 residues. Germline V gene sequence: CDR1 LGHNA, CDR2 YNFKEQ.

This clone has just one count. A read error may produce the germline difference seen at one junction end. CDR3 protein: CTSSEQQGPGNTIYF. For the CDR3, the DNA is TGTACCAGCAGCGAACAACAGGGGCCTGGAAACACCATATATTTT. The rearrangement joins TRBV11-2 to TRBJ1-3, with TRBD1 matching over 7 bases. Germline lookup yields CDR1 SGHAT and CDR2 FQNNGV. The CDR3 covers 15 residues.

The chain couples TRBV5-1 to TRBJ2-3; TRBD1 might be the D (6 bases). The V and J ends lost 4 bases and 2 bases respectively, with 17 bases between them. The CDR3 length is 16 residues. The germline gives CDR1 SGHRS, CDR2 YFSETQ. In nucleotides, the CDR3 is TGCGCCAGCAGCACCGGACAGAGGGGGACCACAGATACGCAGTATTTT. Translating gives CASSTGQRGTTDTQYF.

The table lists this clone with a few counts. The rearrangement uses TRBV4-1 and TRBJ1-5; D remains ambiguous. Germline V lookup: CDR1 MGHRA, CDR2 YSYEKL. CDR3 length: 15 amino acids. The V and J ends lost 3 bases and 0 bases respectively, with 9 bases between them. The CDR3 DNA follows: TGCGCCAGCAGCCAGGTGAGCGGTAGCAATCAGCCCCAGCATTTT. Amino acid sequence: CASSQVSGSNQPQHF.

This chain joins TRBV5-3 and TRBJ1-5; tentative D call: TRBD1 (5 bases). TRBV5-3 is annotated as an ORF whose role is uncertain. The CDR3 length is 15 residues. The V end lost 4 bases, the J end lost 3 bases, and 14 bases lay between the germline ends. DNA of the CDR3: TGTGCCAGAAGCCCGAATCAGGGTTTCAATCAGCCCCAGCATTTT. Amino acids: CARSPNQGFNQPQHF.

This chain joins TRBV7-9 and TRBJ2-3; D is ambiguous. The germline V gene encodes CDR1 SEHNR and CDR2 FQNEAQ (reference sequence). This CDR3 contains 14 residues. With 0 bases removed from V and 8 bases from J, the gap between germline ends came to 12 bases. CDR3 nucleotides: TGTGCCAGCAGCTTAGCGCAAAAGTATGGTACGCAGTATTTT. Its protein product is CASSLAQKYGTQYF.